Here is one T cell receptor (beta chain) with its context. Its antigen is as yet unknown. Treatment of the sample: oral pan-JAK inhibitor, 5-10 mg twice daily. These data originate in a study of CD8+ T cells in alopecia areata. Findings of the study overall: Significant decreases in scalp clonality and expanded CD8+ clones followed tofacitinib treatment.

Sequencing templates came from extracted RNA that was reverse transcribed into cDNA. Clones were read by immunoSEQ multiplex PCR, and TCRdb kept only the in-frame ones, dropping some. The table shows approximately 100,000 clones, with under 90% occurring only once. The CDR3 spans 13 residues. CDR1 and CDR2 from the germline V gene are LNHDA and SQIVND (reference sequence). V gave up 5 bases and J gave up 1 base, with 9 bases separating them. Sample: CD8+ T cells sorted from blood, taken between weeks 30 and 35, from a patient treated with tofacitinib. The genes are TRBV19 and TRBJ2-7; possible D gene TRBD2, 5 bases. This receptor was identified in a human donor with alopecia areata. The chain's CDR3 is CASSPGMSYEQYF. The CDR3 region has the DNA TGTGCCAGTAGTCCGGGGATGTCCTACGAGCAGTACTTC.